The clone carrying this T cell receptor beta chain was picked up a small number of times. Found in a library prepared for alpha chains, this beta chain is an off-target read, and its abundance has little meaning. Trimming took 5 bases from V and 4 from J; bases not matched to a gene: 6. Germline lookup yields CDR1 SQVTM and CDR2 ANQGSEA. The CDR3 sequence is 13 residues long. The data are from a study of spatial heterogeneity in lung cancer. About the research overall: Raw reads showed each unique TCR and UMI combination turning up more than ten times on average.

TCRdb used MiXCR to reprocess the 5' RACE reads, holding one entry per CDR3 protein. The table has about 6,100 distinct CDR3 sequences, approximately 13% seen once. Time point described: sample taken at primary tumor resection. Tumor, nontumor lung or frozen PBMC supplied whole RNA, sequenced without sorting. The chain uses TRBV29-1 and TRBJ2-7; 9 nucleotides match TRBD1. This specimen consisted of lung tissue, obtained at surgery. This TCR was recovered from a human donor with early-stage non-small cell lung cancer. The CDR3 region is CSVRTGVGYEQYF. As DNA, the CDR3 is TGCAGCGTTCGGACAGGGGTGGGGTACGAGCAGTACTTC.